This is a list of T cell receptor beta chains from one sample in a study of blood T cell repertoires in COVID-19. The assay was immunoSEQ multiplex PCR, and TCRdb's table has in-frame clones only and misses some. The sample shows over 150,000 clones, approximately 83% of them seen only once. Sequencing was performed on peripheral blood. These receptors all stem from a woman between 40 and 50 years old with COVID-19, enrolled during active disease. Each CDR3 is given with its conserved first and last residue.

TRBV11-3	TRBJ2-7	CASSLNLMAGRYEQYF
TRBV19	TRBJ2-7	CASSKGLGEEQYF
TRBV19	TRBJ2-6	CASSIVFRVSGANVLTF
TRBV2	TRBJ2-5	CASSPGTSGVETQYF
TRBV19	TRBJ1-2	CASSTLQGGFGGYTF
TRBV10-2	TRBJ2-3	CASSESADTQYF
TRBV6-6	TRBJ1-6	CASSRTGDGSPLHF
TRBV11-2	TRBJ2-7	CASGSLAGFSYEQYF
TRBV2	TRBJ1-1	CASRGQAGWAEAFF
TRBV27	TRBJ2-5	CASSLKGRGAILSETQYF
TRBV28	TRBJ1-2	CASSLAAGNYGYTF
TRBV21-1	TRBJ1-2	CASSKSPGLPNYGYTF
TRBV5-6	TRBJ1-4	CASSLRGTNEKLFF
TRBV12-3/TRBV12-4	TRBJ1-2	CASSLGQMDYTF
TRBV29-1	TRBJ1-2	CSVLTFSNYGYTF
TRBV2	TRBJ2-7	CASSEGRLGNEQYF
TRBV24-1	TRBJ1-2	CATRSGQYGYTF
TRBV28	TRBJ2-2	CASYWSDRDDTGELFF
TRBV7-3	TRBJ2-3	CASTERGGPTDTQYF
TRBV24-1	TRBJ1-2	CATSDAGRGGYTF
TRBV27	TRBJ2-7	CASNSGDRVDEQYF
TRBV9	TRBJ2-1	CASSVARASGPQFF
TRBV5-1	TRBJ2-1	CASSPGLAPYDEQFF
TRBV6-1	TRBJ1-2	CASSEVTRSGNYGYTF